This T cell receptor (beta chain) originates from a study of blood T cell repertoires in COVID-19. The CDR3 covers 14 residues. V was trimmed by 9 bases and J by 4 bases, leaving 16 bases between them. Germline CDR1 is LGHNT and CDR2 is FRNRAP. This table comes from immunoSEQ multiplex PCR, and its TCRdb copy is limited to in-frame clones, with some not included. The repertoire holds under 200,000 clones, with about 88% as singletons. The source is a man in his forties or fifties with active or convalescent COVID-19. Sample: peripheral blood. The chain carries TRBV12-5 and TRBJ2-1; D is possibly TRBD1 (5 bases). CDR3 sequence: CASNGQGEYNEQFF. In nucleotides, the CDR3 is TGTGCTAGCAATGGTCAGGGCGAGTACAATGAGCAGTTCTTC.